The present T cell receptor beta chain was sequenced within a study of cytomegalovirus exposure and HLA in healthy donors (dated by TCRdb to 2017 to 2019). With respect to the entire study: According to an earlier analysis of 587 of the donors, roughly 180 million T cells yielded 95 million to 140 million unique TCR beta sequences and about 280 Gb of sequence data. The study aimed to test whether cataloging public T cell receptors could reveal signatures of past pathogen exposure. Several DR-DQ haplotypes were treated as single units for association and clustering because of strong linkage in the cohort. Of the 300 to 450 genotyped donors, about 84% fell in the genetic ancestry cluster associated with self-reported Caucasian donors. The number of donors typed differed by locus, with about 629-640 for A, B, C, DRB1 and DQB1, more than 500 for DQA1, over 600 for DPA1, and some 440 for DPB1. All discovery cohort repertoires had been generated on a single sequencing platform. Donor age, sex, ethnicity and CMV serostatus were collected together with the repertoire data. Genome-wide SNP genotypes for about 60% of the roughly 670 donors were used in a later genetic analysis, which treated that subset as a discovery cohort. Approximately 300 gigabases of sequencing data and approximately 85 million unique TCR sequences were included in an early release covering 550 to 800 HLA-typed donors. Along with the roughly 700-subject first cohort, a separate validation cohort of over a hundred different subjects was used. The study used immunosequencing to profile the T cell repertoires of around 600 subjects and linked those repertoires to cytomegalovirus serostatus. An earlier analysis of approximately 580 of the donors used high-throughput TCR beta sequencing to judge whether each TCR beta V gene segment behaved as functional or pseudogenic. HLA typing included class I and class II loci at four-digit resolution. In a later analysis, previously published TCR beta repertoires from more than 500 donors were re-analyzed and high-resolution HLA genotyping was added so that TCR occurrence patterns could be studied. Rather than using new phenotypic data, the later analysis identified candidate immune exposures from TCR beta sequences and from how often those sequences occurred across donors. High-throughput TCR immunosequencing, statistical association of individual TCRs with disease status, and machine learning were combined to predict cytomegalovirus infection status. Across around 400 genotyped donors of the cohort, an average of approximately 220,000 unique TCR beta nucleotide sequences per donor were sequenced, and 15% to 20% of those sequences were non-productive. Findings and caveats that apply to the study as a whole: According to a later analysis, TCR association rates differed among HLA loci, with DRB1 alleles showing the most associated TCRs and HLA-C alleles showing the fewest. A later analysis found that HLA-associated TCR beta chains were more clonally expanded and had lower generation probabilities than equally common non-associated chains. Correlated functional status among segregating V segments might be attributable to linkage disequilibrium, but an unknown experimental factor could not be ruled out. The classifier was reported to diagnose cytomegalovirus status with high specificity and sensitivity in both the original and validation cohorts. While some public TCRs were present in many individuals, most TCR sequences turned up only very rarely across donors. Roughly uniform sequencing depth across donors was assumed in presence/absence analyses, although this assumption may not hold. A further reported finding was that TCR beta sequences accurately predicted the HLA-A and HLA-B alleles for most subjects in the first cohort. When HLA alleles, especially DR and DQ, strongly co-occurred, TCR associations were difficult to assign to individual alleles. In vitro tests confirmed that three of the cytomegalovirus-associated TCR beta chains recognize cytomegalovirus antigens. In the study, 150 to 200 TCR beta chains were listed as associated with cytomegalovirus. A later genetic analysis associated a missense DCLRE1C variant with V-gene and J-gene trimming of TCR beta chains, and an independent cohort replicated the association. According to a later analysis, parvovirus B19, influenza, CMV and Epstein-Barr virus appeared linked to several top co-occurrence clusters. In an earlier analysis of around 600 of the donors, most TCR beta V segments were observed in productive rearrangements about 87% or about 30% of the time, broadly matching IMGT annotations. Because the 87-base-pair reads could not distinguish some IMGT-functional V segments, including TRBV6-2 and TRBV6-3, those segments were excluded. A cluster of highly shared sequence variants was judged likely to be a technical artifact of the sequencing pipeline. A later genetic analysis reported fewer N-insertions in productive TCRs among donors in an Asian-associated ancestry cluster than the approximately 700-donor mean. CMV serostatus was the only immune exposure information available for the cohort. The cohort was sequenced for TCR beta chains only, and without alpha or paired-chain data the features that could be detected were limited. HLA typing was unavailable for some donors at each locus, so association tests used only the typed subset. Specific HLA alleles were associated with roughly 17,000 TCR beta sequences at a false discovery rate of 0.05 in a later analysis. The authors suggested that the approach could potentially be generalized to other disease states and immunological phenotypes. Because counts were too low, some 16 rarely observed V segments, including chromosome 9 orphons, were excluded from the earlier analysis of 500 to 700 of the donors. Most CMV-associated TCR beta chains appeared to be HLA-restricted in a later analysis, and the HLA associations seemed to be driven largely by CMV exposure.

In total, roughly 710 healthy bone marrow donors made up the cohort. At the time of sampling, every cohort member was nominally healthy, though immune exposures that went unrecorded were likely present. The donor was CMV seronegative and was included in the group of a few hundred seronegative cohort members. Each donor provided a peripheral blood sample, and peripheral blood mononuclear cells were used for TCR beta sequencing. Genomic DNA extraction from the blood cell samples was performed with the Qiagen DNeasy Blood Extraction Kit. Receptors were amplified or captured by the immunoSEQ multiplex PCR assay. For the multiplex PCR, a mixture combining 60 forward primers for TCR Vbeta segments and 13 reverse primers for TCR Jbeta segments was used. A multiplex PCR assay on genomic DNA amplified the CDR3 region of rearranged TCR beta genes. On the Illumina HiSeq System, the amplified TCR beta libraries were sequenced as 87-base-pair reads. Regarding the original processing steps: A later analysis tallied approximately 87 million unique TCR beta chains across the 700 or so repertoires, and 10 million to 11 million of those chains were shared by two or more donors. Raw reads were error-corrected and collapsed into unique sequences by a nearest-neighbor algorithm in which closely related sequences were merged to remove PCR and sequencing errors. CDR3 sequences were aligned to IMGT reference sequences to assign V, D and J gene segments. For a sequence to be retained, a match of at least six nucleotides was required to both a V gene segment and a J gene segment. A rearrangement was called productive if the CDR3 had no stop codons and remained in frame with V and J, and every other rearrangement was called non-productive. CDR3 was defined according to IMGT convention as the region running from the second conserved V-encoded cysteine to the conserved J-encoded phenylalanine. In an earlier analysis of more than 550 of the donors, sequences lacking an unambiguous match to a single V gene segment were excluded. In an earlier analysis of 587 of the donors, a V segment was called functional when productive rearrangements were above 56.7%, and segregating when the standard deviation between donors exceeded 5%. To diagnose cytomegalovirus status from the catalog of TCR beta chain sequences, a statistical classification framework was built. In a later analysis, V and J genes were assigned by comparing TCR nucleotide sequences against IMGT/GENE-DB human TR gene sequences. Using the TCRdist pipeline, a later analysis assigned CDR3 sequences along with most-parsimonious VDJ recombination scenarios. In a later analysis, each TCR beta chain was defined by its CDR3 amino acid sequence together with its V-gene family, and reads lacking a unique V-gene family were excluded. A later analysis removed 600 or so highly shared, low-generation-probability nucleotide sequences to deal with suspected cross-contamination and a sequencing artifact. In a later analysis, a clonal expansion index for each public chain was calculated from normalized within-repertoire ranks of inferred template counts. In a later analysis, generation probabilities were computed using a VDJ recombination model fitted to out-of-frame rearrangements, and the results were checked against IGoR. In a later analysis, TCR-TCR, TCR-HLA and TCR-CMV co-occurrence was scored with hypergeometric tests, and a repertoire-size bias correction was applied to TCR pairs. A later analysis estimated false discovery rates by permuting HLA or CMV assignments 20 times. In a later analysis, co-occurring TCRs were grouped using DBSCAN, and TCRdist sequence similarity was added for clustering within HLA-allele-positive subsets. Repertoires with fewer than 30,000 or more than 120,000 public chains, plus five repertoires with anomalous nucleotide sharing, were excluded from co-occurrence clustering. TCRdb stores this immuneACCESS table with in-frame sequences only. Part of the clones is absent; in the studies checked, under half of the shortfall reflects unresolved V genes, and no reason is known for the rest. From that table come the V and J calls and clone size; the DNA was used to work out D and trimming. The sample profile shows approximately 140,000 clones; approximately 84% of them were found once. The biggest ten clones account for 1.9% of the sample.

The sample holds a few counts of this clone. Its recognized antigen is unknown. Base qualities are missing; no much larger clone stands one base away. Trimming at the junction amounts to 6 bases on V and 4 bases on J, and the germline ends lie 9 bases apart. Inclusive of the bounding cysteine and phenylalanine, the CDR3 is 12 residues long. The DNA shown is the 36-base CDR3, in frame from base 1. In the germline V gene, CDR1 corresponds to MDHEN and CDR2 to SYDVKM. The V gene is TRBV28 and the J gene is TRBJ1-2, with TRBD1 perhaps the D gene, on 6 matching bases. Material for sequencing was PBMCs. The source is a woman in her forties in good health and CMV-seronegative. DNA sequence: TGTGCCAGCAGGCGGACAGTCTATGGCTACACCTTC. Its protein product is CASRRTVYGYTF.